This entry lists 4 T cell receptor beta chains sequenced from one sample in a study of shared clonotypes between healthy human individuals. Repertoires were generated with immunoSEQ multiplex PCR, while TCRdb's copy carries only in-frame clones and drops some. The table has millions of clones, more than 80% seen once. Sequenced input: naive CD4+ T cells sorted from blood. Subset of the sample: CD45RA+ positively selected. These receptors came from a man aged 18 to 29 in good health.

The chain uses TRBV4-1 and TRBJ2-7; 9 positions agree with TRBD1. The CDR3 contains 17 residues. The ends lost 0 bases at V and 2 bases at J; junction bases unmatched: 8. CDR1 is MGHRA, CDR2 YSYEKL, per germline. Written as DNA, the CDR3 is TGCGCCAGCAGCCAAGATTTGGACAGGGGTCCTACCTACGAGCAGTACTTC. It specifies CASSQDLDRGPTYEQYF.

The V and J genes are TRBV5-4 and TRBJ1-1, with TRBD1 matching 7 bases. The CDR3 extends over 16 amino acids. With 4 bases clipped from V and 6 bases from J, the junction kept 15 bases outside the gene matches. The germline gives CDR1 SGHNT, CDR2 YYREEE (reference sequence). The CDR3 nucleotides are TGTGCCAGCAGCCACATCCAAACAGGGGCAGGCCCTGAAGCTTTCTTT. Amino acid sequence: CASSHIQTGAGPEAFF.

The chain joins TRBV5-6 to TRBJ1-1, with 9 bases matching TRBD1. The CDR3 is 16 residues long. V shed 0 bases, J shed 1 base, and the junction held 4 bases outside the gene matches. Germline assignment: CDR1 SGHDT and CDR2 YYEEEE. The CDR3 bases are TGTGCCAGCAGCTTGGCCGGACAGGGGAAGAACACTGAAGCTTTCTTT. Amino acids: CASSLAGQGKNTEAFF.

V and J are TRBV7-9 and TRBJ1-4; 7 bases align to TRBD1. The length of the CDR3 is 16 residues. Germline-derived CDR1 and CDR2 are SEHNR and FQNEAQ (reference sequence). J lost 5 bases, V lost 4 bases, and 10 bases had no gene match. The CDR3: CASSSRQGGRNEKLFF. The CDR3 DNA reads as TGTGCCAGCAGCTCACGTCAGGGGGGAAGAAATGAAAAACTGTTTTTT.